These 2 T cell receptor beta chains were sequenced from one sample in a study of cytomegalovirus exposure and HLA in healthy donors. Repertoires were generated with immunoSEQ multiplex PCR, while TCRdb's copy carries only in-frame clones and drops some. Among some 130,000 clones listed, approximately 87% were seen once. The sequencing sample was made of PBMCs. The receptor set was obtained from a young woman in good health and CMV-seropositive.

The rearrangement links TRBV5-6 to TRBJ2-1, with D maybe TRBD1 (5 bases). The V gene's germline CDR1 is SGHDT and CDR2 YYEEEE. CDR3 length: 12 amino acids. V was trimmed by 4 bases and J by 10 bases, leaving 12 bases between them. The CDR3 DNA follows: TGTGCCAGCAGCCTGGGGCTTCCGGAGCAGTTCTTC. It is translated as CASSLGLPEQFF.

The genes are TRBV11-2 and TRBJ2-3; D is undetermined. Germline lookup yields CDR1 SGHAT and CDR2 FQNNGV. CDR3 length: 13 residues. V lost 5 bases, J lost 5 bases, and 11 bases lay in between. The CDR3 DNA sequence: TGTGCCAGCAGCGCGCTAGTGGAAGATACGCAGTATTTT. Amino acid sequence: CASSALVEDTQYF. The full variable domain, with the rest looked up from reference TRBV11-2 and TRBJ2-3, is EAGVAQSPRYKIIEKRQSVAFWCNPISGHATLYWYQQILGQGPKLLIQFQNNGVVDDSQLPKDRFSAERLKGVDSTLKIQPAKLEDSAVYLCASSALVEDTQYFGPGTRLTVL.